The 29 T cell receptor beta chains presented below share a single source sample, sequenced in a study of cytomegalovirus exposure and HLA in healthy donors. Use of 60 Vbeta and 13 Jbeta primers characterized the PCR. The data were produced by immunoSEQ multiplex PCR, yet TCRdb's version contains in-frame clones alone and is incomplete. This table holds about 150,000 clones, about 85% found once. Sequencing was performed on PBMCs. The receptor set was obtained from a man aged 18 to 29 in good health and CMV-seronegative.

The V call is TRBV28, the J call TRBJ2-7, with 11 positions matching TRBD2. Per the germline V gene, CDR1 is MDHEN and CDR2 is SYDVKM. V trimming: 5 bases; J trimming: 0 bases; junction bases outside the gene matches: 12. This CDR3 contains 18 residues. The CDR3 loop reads CASSTSWGLAVTSYEQYF. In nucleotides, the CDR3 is TGTGCCAGCAGTACCTCCTGGGGACTAGCGGTTACCTCCTACGAGCAGTACTTC.

The CDR3 DNA reads as TGTGCCAGTAGTATAGATCGGCAGGGGCGGGAGACCCAGTACTTC. It is translated as CASSIDRQGRETQYF. The chain links TRBV19 to TRBJ2-5, with TRBD1 as a possible D gene (6 bases). Per the germline V gene, CDR1 is LNHDA and CDR2 is SQIVND (reference sequence). The CDR3 has 15 amino acids. With 0 bases removed from V and 5 bases from J, the gap between germline ends came to 13 bases.

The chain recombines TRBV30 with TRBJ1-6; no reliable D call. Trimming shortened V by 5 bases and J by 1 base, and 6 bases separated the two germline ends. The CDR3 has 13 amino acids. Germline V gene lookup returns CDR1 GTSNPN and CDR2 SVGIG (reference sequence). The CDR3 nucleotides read TGTGCCTGGGGAGGGTCCTATAATTCACCCCTCCACTTT. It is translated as CAWGGSYNSPLHF.

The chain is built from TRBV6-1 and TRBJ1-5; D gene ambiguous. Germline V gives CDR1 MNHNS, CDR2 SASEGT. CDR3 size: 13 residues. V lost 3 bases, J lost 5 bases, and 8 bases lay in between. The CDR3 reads CASSDTRDQPQHF. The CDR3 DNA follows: TGTGCCAGCAGTGATACCCGGGATCAGCCCCAGCATTTT.

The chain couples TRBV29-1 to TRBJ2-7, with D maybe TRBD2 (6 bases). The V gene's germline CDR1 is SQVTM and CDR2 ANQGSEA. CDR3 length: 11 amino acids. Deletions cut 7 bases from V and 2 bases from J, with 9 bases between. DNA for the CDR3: TGCAGCGCAGGGAGGACCTACGAGCAGTACTTC. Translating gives CSAGRTYEQYF.

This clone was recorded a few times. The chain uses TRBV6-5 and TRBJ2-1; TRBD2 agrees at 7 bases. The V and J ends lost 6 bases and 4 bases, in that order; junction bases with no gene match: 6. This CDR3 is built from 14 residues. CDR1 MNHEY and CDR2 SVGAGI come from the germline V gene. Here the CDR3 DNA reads TGTGCCAGCAGCAAAAGCGGGGATTACAATGAGCAGTTCTTC. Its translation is CASSKSGDYNEQFF.

CDR3 bases: TGTGCCAGTAGTATCAACGGGAGGGCCATTGCCAATGAGCAGTTCTTC. As protein: CASSINGRAIANEQFF. V and J are TRBV19 and TRBJ2-1, with TRBD2 identical over 8 bases. From germline, CDR1 is LNHDA and CDR2 SQIVND (reference sequence). This CDR3 has 16 amino acids. After removal of 3 bases from V and 6 bases from J, the junction contained 10 bases not matched to a gene.

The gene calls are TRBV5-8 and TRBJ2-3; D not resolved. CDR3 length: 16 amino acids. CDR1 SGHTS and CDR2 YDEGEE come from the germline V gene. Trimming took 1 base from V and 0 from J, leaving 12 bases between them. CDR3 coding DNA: TGTGCCAGCAGCTTGCAGTACGACTCCAGCACAGATACGCAGTATTTT. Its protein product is CASSLQYDSSTDTQYF.

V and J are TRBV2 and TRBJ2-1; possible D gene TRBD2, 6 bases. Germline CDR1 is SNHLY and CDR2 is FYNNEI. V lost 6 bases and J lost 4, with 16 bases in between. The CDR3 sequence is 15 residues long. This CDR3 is CASRPQAGGYNEQFF. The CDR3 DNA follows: TGTGCCAGCAGACCTCAAGCGGGTGGATACAATGAGCAGTTCTTC.

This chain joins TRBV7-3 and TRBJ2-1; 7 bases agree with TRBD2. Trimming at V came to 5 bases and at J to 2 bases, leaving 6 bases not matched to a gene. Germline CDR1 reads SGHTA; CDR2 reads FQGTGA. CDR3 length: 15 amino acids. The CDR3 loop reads CASSRLADPYNEQFF. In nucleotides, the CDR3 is TGTGCCAGCAGCCGGCTAGCGGACCCCTACAATGAGCAGTTCTTC.

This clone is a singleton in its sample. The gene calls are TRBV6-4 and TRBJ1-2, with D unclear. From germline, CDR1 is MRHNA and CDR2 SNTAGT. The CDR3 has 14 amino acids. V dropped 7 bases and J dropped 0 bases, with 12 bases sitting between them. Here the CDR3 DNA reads TGTGCCAGCACCTTCCCTGTTTCTAACTATGGCTACACCTTC. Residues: CASTFPVSNYGYTF.

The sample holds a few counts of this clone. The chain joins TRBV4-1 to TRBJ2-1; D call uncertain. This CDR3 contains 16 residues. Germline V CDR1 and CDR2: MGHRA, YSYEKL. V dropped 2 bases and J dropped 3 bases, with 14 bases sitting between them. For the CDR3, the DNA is TGCGCCAGCAGCCAACTCCCGGGTCCCGTCTACAATGAGCAGTTCTTC. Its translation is CASSQLPGPVYNEQFF.

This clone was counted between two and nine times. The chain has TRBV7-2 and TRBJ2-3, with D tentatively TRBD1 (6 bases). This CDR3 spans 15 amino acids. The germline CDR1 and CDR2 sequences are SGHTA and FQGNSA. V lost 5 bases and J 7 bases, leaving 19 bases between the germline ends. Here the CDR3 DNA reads TGTGCCAGCAGCACCCGAGGACAGAAGAGCCATACGCAGTATTTT. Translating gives CASSTRGQKSHTQYF. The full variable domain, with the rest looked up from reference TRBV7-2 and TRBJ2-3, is GAGVSQSPSNKVTEKGKDVELRCDPISGHTALYWYRQSLGQGLEFLIYFQGNSAPDKSGLPSDRFSAERTGGSVSTLTIQRTQQEDSAVYLCASSTRGQKSHTQYFGPGTRLTVL.

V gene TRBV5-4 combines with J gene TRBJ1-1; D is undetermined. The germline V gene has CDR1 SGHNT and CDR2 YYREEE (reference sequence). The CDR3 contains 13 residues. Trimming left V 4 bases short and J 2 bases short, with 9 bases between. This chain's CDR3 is CASSPVPNTEAFF. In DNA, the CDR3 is TGTGCCAGCAGCCCGGTTCCTAACACTGAAGCTTTCTTT.

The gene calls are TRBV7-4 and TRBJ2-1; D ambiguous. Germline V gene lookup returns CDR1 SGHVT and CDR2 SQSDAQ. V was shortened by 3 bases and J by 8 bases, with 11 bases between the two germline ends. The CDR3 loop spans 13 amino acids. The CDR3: CASSFGHLDEQFF. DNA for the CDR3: TGTGCCAGCAGCTTTGGCCACCTCGATGAGCAGTTCTTC.

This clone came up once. The CDR3 loop is CASSQQRGTGELFF. As DNA, the CDR3 is TGCGCCAGCAGCCAACAAAGGGGCACCGGGGAGCTGTTTTTT. The chain joins TRBV4-1 to TRBJ2-2; weak D call: TRBD1 (5 bases). The CDR3 is made up of 14 amino acids. Trimming pared 2 bases from V and 4 bases from J, leaving 8 bases between. Germline lookup yields CDR1 MGHRA and CDR2 YSYEKL.

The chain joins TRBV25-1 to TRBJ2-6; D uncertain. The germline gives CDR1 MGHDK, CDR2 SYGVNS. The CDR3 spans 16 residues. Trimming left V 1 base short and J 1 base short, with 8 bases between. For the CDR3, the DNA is TGTGCCAGCAGTGAATCACGAGTGTCTGGGGCCAACGTCCTGACTTTC. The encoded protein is CASSESRVSGANVLTF.

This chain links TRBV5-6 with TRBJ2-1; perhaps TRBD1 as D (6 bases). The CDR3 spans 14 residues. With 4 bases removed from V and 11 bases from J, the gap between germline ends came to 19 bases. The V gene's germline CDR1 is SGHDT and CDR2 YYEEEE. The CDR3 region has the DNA TGTGCCAGCAGCCAGCGGACAGTCGGACAGAAGCAGTTCTTC. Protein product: CASSQRTVGQKQFF.

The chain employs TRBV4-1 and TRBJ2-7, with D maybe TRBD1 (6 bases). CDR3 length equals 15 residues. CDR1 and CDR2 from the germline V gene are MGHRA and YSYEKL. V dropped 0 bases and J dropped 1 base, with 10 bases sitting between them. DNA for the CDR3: TGCGCCAGCAGCCAAGAAGCCAGGGGATCCTACGAGCAGTACTTC. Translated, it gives CASSQEARGSYEQYF.

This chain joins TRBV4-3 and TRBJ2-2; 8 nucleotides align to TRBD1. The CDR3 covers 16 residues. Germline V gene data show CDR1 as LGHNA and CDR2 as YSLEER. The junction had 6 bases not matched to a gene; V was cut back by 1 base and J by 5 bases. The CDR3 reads CASSQAGQGATGELFF. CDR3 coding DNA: TGCGCCAGCAGCCAAGCAGGGCAGGGGGCGACCGGGGAGCTGTTTTTT.

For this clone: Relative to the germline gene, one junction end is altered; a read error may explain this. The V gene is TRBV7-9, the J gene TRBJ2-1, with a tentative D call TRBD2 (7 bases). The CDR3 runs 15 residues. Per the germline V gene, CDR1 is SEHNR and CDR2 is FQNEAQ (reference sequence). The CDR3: CSSSLGGGAYNEQFF. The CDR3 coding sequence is TGTTCCAGCAGCTTAGGGGGGGGCGCCTACAATGAGCAGTTCTTC.

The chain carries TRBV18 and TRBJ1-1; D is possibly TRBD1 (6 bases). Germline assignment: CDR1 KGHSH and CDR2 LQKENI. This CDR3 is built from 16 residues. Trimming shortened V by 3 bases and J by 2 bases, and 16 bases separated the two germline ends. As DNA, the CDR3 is TGTGCCAGCTCACCCCAGAGGGGGACGGCAAACACTGAAGCTTTCTTT. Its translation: CASSPQRGTANTEAFF. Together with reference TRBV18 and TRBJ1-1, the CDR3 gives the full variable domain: NAGVMQNPRHLVRRRGQEARLRCSPMKGHSHVYWYRQLPEEGLKFMVYLQKENIIDESGMPKERFSAEFPKEGPSILRIQQVVRGDSAAYFCASSPQRGTANTEAFFGQGTRLTVV.

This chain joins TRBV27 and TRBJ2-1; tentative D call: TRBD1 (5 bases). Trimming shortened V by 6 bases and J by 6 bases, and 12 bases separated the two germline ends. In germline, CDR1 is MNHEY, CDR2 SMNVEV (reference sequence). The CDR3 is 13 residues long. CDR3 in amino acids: CASSPDTGNEQFF. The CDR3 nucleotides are TGTGCCAGCAGCCCGGACACCGGCAATGAGCAGTTCTTC.

The CDR3 is CASREGQGARKLFF. The DNA of the CDR3 is TGCGCCAGCAGAGAGGGACAGGGGGCGAGAAAACTGTTTTTT. The gene calls are TRBV5-1 and TRBJ1-4; TRBD1 matches at 12 bases. The CDR3 covers 14 residues. Germline CDR1 is SGHRS and CDR2 is YFSETQ. Trimming removed 5 bases from V and 10 bases from J; junction bases left unmatched: 6.

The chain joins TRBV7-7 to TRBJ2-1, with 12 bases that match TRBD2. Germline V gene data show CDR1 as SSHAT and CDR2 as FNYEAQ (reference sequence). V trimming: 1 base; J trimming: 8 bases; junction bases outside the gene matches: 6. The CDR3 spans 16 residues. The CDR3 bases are TGTGCCAGCAGCTTAGGACTAGCGGGAGCGGGCGATGAGCAGTTCTTC. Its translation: CASSLGLAGAGDEQFF.

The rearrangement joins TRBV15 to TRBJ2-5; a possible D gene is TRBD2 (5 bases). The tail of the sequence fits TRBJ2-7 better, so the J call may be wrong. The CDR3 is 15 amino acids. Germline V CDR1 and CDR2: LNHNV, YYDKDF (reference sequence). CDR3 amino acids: CATSRDRGSSYEQYF. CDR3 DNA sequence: TGTGCCACCAGCAGAGATCGTGGGAGCTCCTACGAGCAGTACTTC.

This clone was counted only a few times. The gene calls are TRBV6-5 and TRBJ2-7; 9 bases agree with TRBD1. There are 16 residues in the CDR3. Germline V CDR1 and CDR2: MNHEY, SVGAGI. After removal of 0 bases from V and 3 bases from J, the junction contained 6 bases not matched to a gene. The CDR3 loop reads CASSYSIQGAIYEQYF. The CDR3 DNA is TGTGCCAGCAGTTACTCGATACAGGGGGCTATCTACGAGCAGTACTTC.

CDR3 residues: CSVNRGPGELFF. The CDR3 nucleotides read TGCAGCGTTAACAGGGGTCCCGGGGAGCTGTTTTTT. The chain recombines TRBV29-1 with TRBJ2-2, with 7 bases fitting TRBD1. Germline CDR1 reads SQVTM; CDR2 reads ANQGSEA. The V gene end was trimmed by 5 bases and the J gene end by 6 bases; junction bases not matched to a gene: 3. The CDR3 runs 12 residues.

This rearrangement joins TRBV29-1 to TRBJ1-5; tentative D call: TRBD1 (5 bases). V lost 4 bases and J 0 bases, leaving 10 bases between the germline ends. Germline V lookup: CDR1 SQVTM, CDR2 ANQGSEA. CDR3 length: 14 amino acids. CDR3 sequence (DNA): TGCAGCGTTGGGGGCACGCATAGCAATCAGCCCCAGCATTTT. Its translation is CSVGGTHSNQPQHF.